A selection of T cell receptor beta chains follows, all from one sample in a study of blood T cells in healthy people across ages. TCRdb independently ran MiXCR on the 5' RACE reads; one entry per CDR3 protein. In the table there are approximately 830,000 distinct CDR3 sequences, around 68% of which are singletons. The source material was blood. These receptors originate from a man younger than 45 in good health. Both conserved end residues are part of each CDR3. The D gene is left open where the match is weak. Some rows mark clone size as missing; the rest say once, few, many or name a class of expanded clone.

D	V	size	J	CDR3	DNA
TRBD2	TRBV28	NA	TRBJ2-7	CASSLVTSGSYEQYF	TGTGCCAGCAGTTTAGTGACTAGCGGGAGCTACGAGCAGTACTTC
NA	TRBV9	NA	TRBJ2-3	CASSVGWGRSDTQYF	TGTGCCAGCAGCGTAGGGTGGGGGAGGTCAGATACGCAGTATTTT
NA	TRBV28	NA	TRBJ1-2	CASSLLGGGDYGYTF	TGTGCCAGCAGTTTATTAGGAGGCGGTGACTACGGCTACACCTTC
TRBD1	TRBV7-2	NA	TRBJ2-7	CASSAMTGGWYEQYF	TGTGCCAGCAGCGCCATGACAGGGGGCTGGTACGAGCAGTACTTC
NA	TRBV4-2	NA	TRBJ2-4	CASSIKGKPQNIQYF	TGTGCCAGCAGTATAAAGGGGAAGCCTCAAAACATTCAGTACTTC
NA	TRBV20-1	NA	TRBJ2-6	CSARDRHSPSGANVLTF	TGCAGTGCTAGAGATCGGCACAGCCCTTCTGGGGCCAACGTCCTGACTTTC
NA	TRBV29-1	NA	TRBJ1-4	CSAYGGRENEKLFF	TGCAGCGCTTACGGGGGGCGCGAGAATGAAAAACTGTTTTTT
TRBD2	TRBV4-3	few	TRBJ2-6	CASSQDVSGAYSGANVLTF	TGCGCCAGCAGCCAAGATGTCAGCGGGGCTTACTCTGGGGCCAACGTCCTGACTTTC
NA	TRBV15	NA	TRBJ1-2	CATSGTGLSGGYTF	TGTGCCACCAGCGGTACAGGGTTGTCGGGCGGCTACACCTTC
TRBD2	TRBV12-3/TRBV12-4	few	TRBJ2-5	CASSRRLAALQETQYF	TGTGCCAGCAGTCGAAGACTAGCGGCTCTCCAAGAGACCCAGTACTTC
NA	TRBV15	NA	TRBJ1-6	CATSRASNSPLHF	TGTGCCACCAGCAGAGCGAGCAATTCACCCCTCCACTTT
TRBD1	TRBV27	NA	TRBJ2-1	CASSSRDRDSYNEQFF	TGTGCCAGCAGTTCCCGGGACAGGGACTCCTACAATGAGCAGTTCTTC